Reported below is one T cell receptor (beta chain). This sample is part of a study of cytomegalovirus exposure and HLA in healthy donors. Germline CDR1 is GTSNPN and CDR2 is SVGIG (reference sequence). V was shortened by 3 bases and J by 4 bases, with 12 bases between the two germline ends. This CDR3 is built from 14 residues. Primers: 60 Vbeta forward and 13 Jbeta reverse. Libraries were prepared by immunoSEQ multiplex PCR; TCRdb keeps only in-frame clonotypes and omits some of them. The table has about 190,000 clones, approximately 78% seen once; the top ten hold 1.7%. The source of this sequence is a woman between 18 and 29 years old in good health and CMV-seronegative. The chain links TRBV30 to TRBJ2-2, with D maybe TRBD2 (5 bases). The sequencing sample was made of PBMCs. In DNA, the CDR3 is TGTGCCTGGAGAGGGCGGGCTGCCACCGGGGAGCTGTTTTTT. Encoded protein: CAWRGRAATGELFF.